The next 5 T cell receptor beta chains were all read from a single sample in a study of monozygotic twins with inflammatory bowel disease. Reanalyzing the 5' RACE reads, TCRdb keeps one entry per CDR3 protein, without DNA. There are some 160,000 distinct CDR3 sequences in the sample, with approximately 7% held by the top ten. Material for sequencing was blood. These receptor sequences come from a human donor with ulcerative colitis or Crohn's disease, or a healthy co-twin of an affected twin (not recorded which).

The chain couples TRBV3-1 to TRBJ2-5; the TCRdb call, TRBD1, lacks DNA for checking. The germline V gene encodes CDR1 LGHDT and CDR2 YNNKEL (reference sequence). The CDR3 is 16 residues long. This CDR3 reads CASSQDYEGVEETQYF.

The J gene is TRBJ1-1, the V gene TRBV20-1; the D call from TCRdb, TRBD1, cannot be confirmed without DNA. Germline V gene lookup returns CDR1 DFQATT and CDR2 SNEGSKA (reference sequence). There are 13 residues in the CDR3. This chain's CDR3 is CSASIPVGVEAFF.

V usage is TRBV7-3 and J usage is TRBJ2-1; TCRdb returns TRBD1, unconfirmable since there is no DNA. This CDR3 contains 13 residues. Germline loops: CDR1 SGHTA, CDR2 FQGTGA. CDR3 sequence reads: CASSWGRDNEQFF. The full variable domain, with the rest looked up from reference TRBV7-3 and TRBJ2-1, is GAGVSQTPSNKVTEKGKYVELRCDPISGHTALYWYRQSLGQGPEFLIYFQGTGAADDSGLPNDRFFAVRPEGSVSTLKIQRTERGDSAVYLCASSWGRDNEQFFGPGTRLTVL.

The rearrangement joins TRBV20-1 to TRBJ1-6; TCRdb names TRBD1, which stays unverified in the absence of DNA. Germline CDR1 is DFQATT and CDR2 is SNEGSKA (reference sequence). The CDR3 length is 17 residues. The CDR3 protein is CSARTNREGAYNSPLHF.

The rearrangement links TRBV20-1 to TRBJ2-7; TCRdb names TRBD1, which stays unverified in the absence of DNA. The CDR3 is made up of 14 amino acids. Germline CDR1 reads DFQATT; CDR2 reads SNEGSKA (reference sequence). CDR3 sequence reads: CSASGNRGAYEQYF.